These 17 T cell receptor beta chains originate from one sample sequenced in a study of blood T cell repertoires in COVID-19. Here immunoSEQ multiplex PCR was the method, and the copy in TCRdb shows in-frame clones only, minus some. The sample holds under 250,000 clones, 70% to 90% seen once. Sequencing was done on a sample of peripheral blood. The receptors stem from a man in his forties or fifties who had recovered from COVID-19.

The chain joins TRBV6-4 to TRBJ2-3, with TRBD1 matching 7 bases. Looked up from germline, CDR1 is MRHNA and CDR2 is SNTAGT. The CDR3 extends over 14 amino acids. After removal of 6 bases from V and 2 bases from J, the junction contained 5 bases not matched to a gene. The CDR3 sequence is CASRRTGPTDTQYF. CDR3 sequence (DNA): TGTGCCAGCAGGAGGACAGGCCCCACAGATACGCAGTATTTT.

CDR3 residues: CASSYLYTRAGELFF. The CDR3 DNA reads as TGTGCCAGCAGTTACTTATACACGAGGGCCGGGGAGCTGTTTTTT. The chain links TRBV6-5 to TRBJ2-2; D may be TRBD2 (5 bases). The V end lost 1 base, the J end lost 6 bases, and 12 bases lay between the germline ends. Germline V lookup: CDR1 MNHEY, CDR2 SVGAGI. The CDR3 is 15 amino acids.

The V gene is TRBV5-1, the J gene TRBJ2-2; 9 bases line up with TRBD1. Germline lookup yields CDR1 SGHRS and CDR2 YFSETQ. J was trimmed by 7 bases and V by 0 bases; bases with no gene match: 10. The CDR3 contains 17 residues. The CDR3 sequence: CASSLELLGQGYGELFF. CDR3 DNA sequence: TGCGCCAGCAGCTTGGAGCTCCTGGGACAGGGATACGGGGAGCTGTTTTTT.

The chain employs TRBV5-5 and TRBJ2-7; D is perhaps TRBD2 (6 bases). The length of the CDR3 is 15 residues. Germline lookup yields CDR1 SGHKS and CDR2 YYEKEE (reference sequence). The V gene lost 4 bases and the J gene lost 7 bases, with 21 bases spanning the gap. CDR3 bases: TGTGCCAGCAGCGCACGACTAGTCGGTATTCGTGAGCAGTACTTC. Translated: CASSARLVGIREQYF.

This chain joins TRBV5-8 and TRBJ1-1, with a weak D call TRBD1 (5 bases). V lost 1 base, J lost 5 bases, and 12 bases lay in between. Germline values: CDR1 SGHTS, CDR2 YDEGEE. The CDR3 spans 14 residues. CDR3 DNA: TGTGCCAGCAGCTTGTTGGGGGGGAGGACTGAAGCTTTCTTT. It codes for CASSLLGGRTEAFF.

This clone has more than one count but fewer than ten. The DNA of the CDR3 is TGTGCCAGCAGCGTAGATTTGACCGGGGACAGCGAACCCTATGGCTACACCTTC. It yields the protein CASSVDLTGDSEPYGYTF. The chain has TRBV9 and TRBJ1-2, with 7 positions matching TRBD1. This CDR3 comprises 18 residues. CDR1 and CDR2 (germline): SGDLS, YYNGEE. J lost 4 bases, V lost 0 bases, and 15 bases had no gene match.

The chain recombines TRBV12-3 or TRBV12-4 with TRBJ1-1; D unclear. Deletions cut 6 bases from V and 8 bases from J, with 13 bases between. This CDR3 region has 12 residues. CDR3 amino acids: CASSLWSVEAFF. The CDR3 nucleotides read TGTGCCAGCAGCTTATGGTCGGTAGAAGCTTTCTTT.

The V call is TRBV10-3, the J call TRBJ1-5, with 9 bases that match TRBD1. The CDR3 runs 13 residues. Trimming removed 4 bases from V and 11 bases from J; junction bases left unmatched: 6. Germline values: CDR1 ENHRY, CDR2 SYGVKD. CDR3 protein: CAISGGQGGSQHF. The CDR3 DNA sequence: TGTGCCATCAGTGGGGGACAGGGAGGATCCCAGCATTTT.

The chain employs TRBV5-4 and TRBJ2-1; 9 nucleotides match TRBD2. With V trimmed by 4 bases and J by 6 bases, 11 bases remained unmatched. This CDR3 region has 16 residues. Germline lookup yields CDR1 SGHNT and CDR2 YYREEE (reference sequence). CDR3 residues: CASSTPPAGGGNEQFF. CDR3 coding DNA: TGTGCCAGCAGCACCCCCCCAGCGGGAGGCGGCAATGAGCAGTTCTTC.

The chain combines TRBV5-1 with TRBJ2-3; 8 bases align to TRBD1. Trimming cost V 2 bases and J 4 bases; bases outside gene matches: 6. Germline assignment: CDR1 SGHRS and CDR2 YFSETQ. CDR3 length equals 15 residues. The CDR3 spells CASSFGQGLSDTQYF. In DNA, the CDR3 is TGCGCCAGCAGCTTTGGACAGGGCCTCTCAGATACGCAGTATTTT.

V usage is TRBV13 and J usage is TRBJ2-3, with D tentatively TRBD1 (5 bases). Germline CDR1 is PRHDT and CDR2 is FYEKMQ (reference sequence). Between the trimmed V and J ends, which lost 0 bases and 0 bases, there was a span of 19 bases. The CDR3 consists of 19 residues. CDR3 coding DNA: TGTGCCAGCAGCTTAGGCCGGTGGGAACAGGAGACTAGCACAGATACGCAGTATTTT. Translation: CASSLGRWEQETSTDTQYF. Full variable domain (rest looked up from reference TRBV13 and TRBJ2-3): AAGVIQSPRHLIKEKRETATLKCYPIPRHDTVYWYQQGPGQDPQFLISFYEKMQSDKGSIPDRFSAQQFSDYHSELNMSSLELGDSALYFCASSLGRWEQETSTDTQYFGPGTRLTVL.

The chain couples TRBV6-5 to TRBJ1-6; 10 positions agree with TRBD1. CDR1 MNHEY and CDR2 SVGAGI come from the germline V gene. The V and J ends lost 4 bases and 7 bases, in that order; junction bases with no gene match: 4. The CDR3 has 15 residues. This CDR3 is CASSLGQGRNSPLHF. The CDR3 DNA follows: TGTGCCAGCAGTTTGGGACAGGGGCGGAATTCACCCCTCCACTTT.

The chain recombines TRBV6-5 with TRBJ2-1; TRBD1 aligns across 12 bases. The CDR3 is 15 residues long. Germline loops: CDR1 MNHEY, CDR2 SVGAGI. V was pared by 2 bases and J by 6 bases, with 2 bases of the junction left unmatched. The CDR3 DNA reads as TGTGCCAGCAGTTACCCGGGACAGGGGGCCAATGAGCAGTTCTTC. It is translated as CASSYPGQGANEQFF.

The chain is built from TRBV28 and TRBJ1-2; D is ambiguous. This CDR3 spans 12 amino acids. Germline loops: CDR1 MDHEN, CDR2 SYDVKM. The V end lost 5 bases, the J end lost 8 bases, and 12 bases lay between the germline ends. The CDR3 is CASSEGERGYTF. The CDR3 DNA reads as TGTGCCAGCAGTGAAGGAGAGCGGGGCTACACCTTC.

The chain uses TRBV28 and TRBJ1-6, with D perhaps matching TRBD1 (6 bases). CDR1 MDHEN and CDR2 SYDVKM come from the germline V gene. The CDR3 consists of 14 residues. The germline V and J ends were trimmed by 6 bases and 10 bases, with 16 bases remaining between them. The chain's CDR3 is CASSRTGKASPLHF. For the CDR3, the DNA is TGTGCCAGCAGCCGCACAGGGAAAGCCTCACCCCTCCACTTT.

The chain has TRBV5-1 and TRBJ1-1; D is uncertain. V was cut by 1 base and J by 2 bases, with 18 bases left in between. The CDR3 is 17 amino acids. Germline V gene lookup returns CDR1 SGHRS and CDR2 YFSETQ. The CDR3 region is CASSLPPGISINTEAFF. The DNA for the CDR3 is TGCGCCAGCAGCTTGCCCCCGGGGATCTCTATTAACACTGAAGCTTTCTTT.

In this sample, this clone turned up a few times. The rearrangement joins TRBV11-3 to TRBJ2-1; 10 bases align to TRBD1. This CDR3 is 15 amino acids long. Looked up from germline, CDR1 is SGHNT and CDR2 is YENEEA. Germline trimming cut 4 bases from V and 2 bases from J; bases unmatched to any gene: 2. DNA for the CDR3: TGTGCCAGCAGCTCCGGACAGGGGGCCTACAATGAGCAGTTCTTC. Protein: CASSSGQGAYNEQFF. Drawing the rest from reference TRBV11-3 and TRBJ2-1, the complete variable domain is EAGVVQSPRYKIIEKKQPVAFWCNPISGHNTLYWYLQNLGQGPELLIRYENEEAVDDSQLPKDRFSAERLKGVDSTLKIQPAELGDSAVYLCASSSGQGAYNEQFFGPGTRLTVL.